One sample yielded the 30 T cell receptor beta chains listed below, sequenced in a study of beta chain features in type 1 diabetes. Expressed TCRB transcripts were sequenced because the isolated RNA had all been reverse transcribed beforehand. Sequencing was performed with immunoSEQ multiplex PCR; in TCRdb, only in-frame clones are kept and a portion is missing. The table records hundreds of thousands of clones, around 12% of them present only once. The sample consisted of naive CD4+ T cells from blood. The origin of the receptors is a man aged 18 to 29 in good health.

This chain uses TRBV5-4 with TRBJ2-7, with TRBD2 matching 7 bases. Germline-derived CDR1 and CDR2 are SGHNT and YYREEE (reference sequence). The CDR3 length is 17 residues. Trimming removed 0 bases from V and 9 bases from J; junction bases left unmatched: 18. Written as DNA, the CDR3 is TGTGCCAGCAGCTTGGCCATTACTAGCGCCGACTTTAGCGTGCAGTACTTC. This codes for CASSLAITSADFSVQYF. Variable domain in full (rest from reference TRBV5-4 and TRBJ2-7): ETGVTQSPTHLIKTRGQQVTLRCSSQSGHNTVSWYQQALGQGPQFIFQYYREEENGRGNFPPRFSGLQFPNYSSELNVNALELDDSALYLCASSLAITSADFSVQYFGPGTRLTVT.

The V call is TRBV30, the J call TRBJ2-1; tentative D call: TRBD1 (5 bases). The germline V gene has CDR1 GTSNPN and CDR2 SVGIG (reference sequence). V lost 0 bases, J lost 4 bases, and 16 bases lay in between. The CDR3 is 16 residues long. CDR3 DNA: TGTGCCTGGAGTGTAGGGTCAAACCAGGGATACAATGAGCAGTTCTTC. Protein product: CAWSVGSNQGYNEQFF.

The rearrangement uses TRBV27 and TRBJ1-2; D not resolved. The CDR3 loop spans 13 amino acids. From germline, CDR1 is MNHEY and CDR2 SMNVEV (reference sequence). Trimming left V 1 base short and J 7 bases short, with 10 bases between. This chain's CDR3 is CASSLYGRLGYTF. DNA of the CDR3: TGTGCCAGCAGTTTATACGGGAGGCTTGGCTACACCTTC.

This clone was counted a few times. This chain uses TRBV7-8 with TRBJ2-5; D perhaps matches TRBD2 (7 bases). V was clipped by 5 bases and J by 5 bases, with 15 bases between them. The CDR3 is 14 residues long. Germline CDR1 and CDR2: SGHVS and FQNEAQ. CDR3 amino acids: CASSSPGGWETQYF. The DNA for the CDR3 is TGTGCCAGCAGCAGTCCGGGGGGCTGGGAGACCCAGTACTTC.

V usage is TRBV11-1 and J usage is TRBJ1-6; 7 bases map to TRBD1. The CDR3 totals 14 residues. With 5 bases clipped from V and 6 bases from J, the junction kept 4 bases outside the gene matches. From germline, CDR1 is SGHAT and CDR2 FQDESV (reference sequence). CDR3 nucleotides: TGTGCCAGCAGCCGCGGGACAGTTAATTCACCCCTCCACTTT. Protein: CASSRGTVNSPLHF.

The chain uses TRBV4-3 and TRBJ2-6; no firm D call. The V end lost 1 base, the J end lost 0 bases, and 7 bases lay between the germline ends. From germline, CDR1 is LGHNA and CDR2 YSLEER. The CDR3 contains 16 residues. In DNA form, the CDR3 reads TGCGCCAGCAGCCAAGGTCTATACTCTGGGGCCAACGTCCTGACTTTC. It specifies CASSQGLYSGANVLTF.

This clone was detected a few times. The chain employs TRBV4-3 and TRBJ2-5; 9 bases line up with TRBD2. With the DNA end fitting TRBJ2-7 better, the J assignment may be wrong. The CDR3 spans 15 residues. CDR1 is LGHNA, CDR2 YSLEER, per germline. DNA for the CDR3: TGCGCCAGCAGCCTGTTAGCGGGAGCCTCCTACGAGCAGTACTTC. This encodes CASSLLAGASYEQYF.

This clone was seen a few times. The V gene is TRBV27, the J gene TRBJ2-2, with 7 bases lining up with TRBD2. V was clipped by 6 bases and J by 3 bases; unmatched bases: 7. Germline V gives CDR1 MNHEY, CDR2 SMNVEV (reference sequence). The CDR3 length is 15 residues. This chain's CDR3 is CASRSPGRDTGELFF. The CDR3 bases are TGTGCCAGCAGATCTCCGGGGAGGGACACCGGGGAGCTGTTTTTT.

This chain joins TRBV11-2 and TRBJ1-2, with a possible D match to TRBD1 (5 bases). Germline CDR1 SGHAT, CDR2 FQNNGV. CDR3 length: 15 residues. V was pared by 1 base and J by 2 bases, with 11 bases between. CDR3 amino acids: CASSLGGEANYGYTF. In nucleotides, the CDR3 is TGTGCCAGCAGCTTAGGGGGGGAGGCCAACTATGGCTACACCTTC.

This clone appeared a few times. The J gene is TRBJ1-5, the V gene TRBV7-9; D not certain. Deletions cut 5 bases from V and 0 bases from J, with 8 bases between. This CDR3 region has 14 residues. Germline V gene sequence: CDR1 SEHNR, CDR2 FQNEAQ (reference sequence). Here the CDR3 DNA reads TGTGCCAGCAGCATGGGAGGTAGCAATCAGCCCCAGCATTTT. It yields the protein CASSMGGSNQPQHF.

The V call is TRBV7-3, the J call TRBJ2-7, with 14 nucleotides matching TRBD2. The germline V gene encodes CDR1 SGHTA and CDR2 FQGTGA. This CDR3 region has 17 residues. The ends lost 5 bases at V and 5 bases at J; junction bases unmatched: 11. The chain's CDR3 is CASSLGTSGSIPHEQYF. The DNA of the CDR3 is TGTGCCAGCAGCCTCGGGACTAGCGGGAGTATACCCCACGAGCAGTACTTC.

V and J are TRBV7-2 and TRBJ1-5; no clear D. The CDR3 is 14 amino acids. The V end lost 1 base, the J end lost 1 base, and 5 bases lay between the germline ends. Germline CDR1 SGHTA, CDR2 FQGNSA. CDR3 region: CASSLGRSNQPQHF. CDR3 sequence (DNA): TGTGCCAGCAGCTTAGGGAGAAGCAATCAGCCCCAGCATTTT.

The chain has TRBV7-9 and TRBJ1-1; no firm D call. The CDR3 is made up of 14 amino acids. Germline CDR1 SEHNR, CDR2 FQNEAQ (reference sequence). V lost 3 bases and J lost 1, with 9 bases in between. The CDR3, as DNA: TGTGCCAGCAGCTTGGCAGGAACGAACACTGAAGCTTTCTTT. Protein sequence: CASSLAGTNTEAFF. The entire variable domain, with the rest obtained from reference TRBV7-9 and TRBJ1-1, is as follows: DTGVSQNPRHKITKRGQNVTFRCDPISEHNRLYWYRQTLGQGPEFLTYFQNEAQLEKSRLLSDRFSAERPKGSFSTLEIQRTEQGDSAMYLCASSLAGTNTEAFFGQGTRLTVV.

This clone was seen a few times. V and J are TRBV10-3 and TRBJ2-7, with D perhaps TRBD1 (6 bases). Trimming pared 3 bases from V and 0 bases from J, leaving 9 bases between. This CDR3 contains 14 residues. The V gene's germline CDR1 is ENHRY and CDR2 SYGVKD. The CDR3 sequence is CAISDTGSSYEQYF. The CDR3 bases are TGTGCCATCAGTGACACAGGGAGCTCCTACGAGCAGTACTTC.

The genes are TRBV28 and TRBJ1-5; 8 bases align to TRBD1. After removal of 2 bases from V and 2 bases from J, the junction contained 11 bases not matched to a gene. The CDR3 extends over 18 amino acids. Germline V gene data show CDR1 as MDHEN and CDR2 as SYDVKM. CDR3 bases: TGTGCCAGCAGTTTAAGGGACAGGAGTTTCAGGGGCAATCAGCCCCAGCATTTT. Amino acid sequence: CASSLRDRSFRGNQPQHF.

This clone was seen only a few times. The chain employs TRBV14 and TRBJ2-1; 7 bases are a match to TRBD1. With 1 base clipped from V and 4 bases from J, the junction kept 4 bases outside the gene matches. The CDR3 has 15 residues. CDR1 is SGHDN and CDR2 is FVKESK in the germline V gene. In nucleotides, the CDR3 is TGTGCCAGCAGCCAAGGACAGGGTTCTTACAATGAGCAGTTCTTC. This codes for CASSQGQGSYNEQFF.

The chain has TRBV28 and TRBJ2-7; the D gene is possibly TRBD1 (5 bases). Germline loops: CDR1 MDHEN, CDR2 SYDVKM. The CDR3 is 15 amino acids. With 4 bases removed from V and 4 bases from J, the gap between germline ends came to 17 bases. CDR3 amino acids: CASSYSTRRGYEQYF. DNA for the CDR3: TGTGCCAGCAGTTATAGCACACGAAGGGGTTACGAGCAGTACTTC.

This clone has only a few counts. The chain combines TRBV15 with TRBJ2-3, with 10 bases that match TRBD1. Trimming took 0 bases from V and 4 from J; bases not matched to a gene: 7. This CDR3 is 17 amino acids long. Germline V gene lookup returns CDR1 LNHNV and CDR2 YYDKDF (reference sequence). The CDR3 DNA sequence: TGTGCCACCAGCAGAGATCTGATTGGGACAGGGGCAGATACGCAGTATTTT. Encoded protein: CATSRDLIGTGADTQYF.

This clone came up a few times. V and J are TRBV30 and TRBJ1-2, with TRBD1 identical over 11 bases. V lost 5 bases and J lost 8; bases outside the gene matches: 10. Germline CDR1 and CDR2: GTSNPN and SVGIG (reference sequence). The CDR3 covers 14 residues. This CDR3 is CAWGQGARVQGYTF. CDR3 sequence (DNA): TGTGCCTGGGGACAGGGGGCGAGGGTCCAAGGCTACACCTTC.

This clone was seen a handful of times. The chain combines TRBV6-5 with TRBJ2-1; 13 positions match TRBD2. Losses at the gene ends were 0 bases for V and 12 bases for J; bases not matched to a gene: 5. CDR1 MNHEY and CDR2 SVGAGI come from the germline V gene. The CDR3 has 15 amino acids. The CDR3, as DNA: TGTGCCAGCAGTTACTCCGGACTAGCGGGAGACAGGCAGTTCTTC. Its protein is CASSYSGLAGDRQFF.

This clone has a handful of counts. This chain connects TRBV11-1 to TRBJ2-7, with TRBD1 matching over 7 bases. The CDR3 contains 15 residues. Unmatched junction bases numbered 6, after V lost 2 bases and J lost 2 bases. Germline V CDR1 and CDR2: SGHAT, FQDESV (reference sequence). The CDR3 DNA is TGTGCCAGCAGCTTAAGGGGACAGCTAACCTACGAGCAGTACTTC. This encodes CASSLRGQLTYEQYF.

The chain has TRBV25-1 and TRBJ2-7; TRBD2 matches 9 bases. This CDR3 comprises 12 residues. Trimming cost V 9 bases and J 5 bases; bases outside gene matches: 5. Germline V gene sequence: CDR1 MGHDK, CDR2 SYGVNS. The CDR3 bases are TGTGCCAGTAGCGGGAGAGTGGACGAGCAGTACTTC. Translation: CASSGRVDEQYF.

DNA for the CDR3: TGCAGCGTTGAACCCGAGACAGGGGGGACCAAAAACATTCAGTACTTC. This sequence encodes CSVEPETGGTKNIQYF. The chain carries TRBV29-1 and TRBJ2-4; 9 positions match TRBD1. In germline, CDR1 is SQVTM, CDR2 ANQGSEA. Losses at the gene ends were 2 bases for V and 2 bases for J; bases not matched to a gene: 7. The length of the CDR3 is 16 residues.

The chain uses TRBV7-2 and TRBJ2-3; 9 positions match TRBD2. CDR1 is SGHTA and CDR2 is FQGNSA in the germline V gene. With 2 bases clipped from V and 4 bases from J, the junction kept 7 bases outside the gene matches. CDR3 length: 16 amino acids. This CDR3 is CASSLSGLAGSDTQYF. The CDR3 bases are TGTGCCAGCAGCTTATCGGGGCTAGCGGGGTCAGATACGCAGTATTTT.

There are a few counts of this clone. V and J are TRBV5-6 and TRBJ2-7; D is possibly TRBD1 (6 bases). Germline loops: CDR1 SGHDT, CDR2 YYEEEE. CDR3 length equals 12 residues. The V gene lost 1 base and the J gene lost 6 bases, with 8 bases spanning the gap. The CDR3 sequence: CASSLQGREQYF. The CDR3 DNA follows: TGTGCCAGCAGCTTGCAGGGGCGCGAGCAGTACTTC.

This clone was found a few times. This chain connects TRBV19 to TRBJ2-5; 9 bases align to TRBD2. CDR1 is LNHDA and CDR2 is SQIVND in the germline V gene (reference sequence). The CDR3 is made up of 14 amino acids. V shed 3 bases and J 5 bases; nucleotides not matched to a gene: 4. CDR3 region: CASSIASGVETQYF. The CDR3 DNA follows: TGTGCCAGTAGTATCGCTAGCGGGGTGGAGACCCAGTACTTC.

The chain combines TRBV7-9 with TRBJ2-7, with a tentative D call TRBD1 (6 bases). Deletions cut 5 bases from V and 7 bases from J, with 18 bases between. The CDR3 runs to 14 residues. Germline CDR1 and CDR2: SEHNR and FQNEAQ (reference sequence). The CDR3 here is CASSPRGLRGEQYF. The CDR3 coding sequence is TGTGCCAGCAGCCCAAGAGGGCTTAGGGGGGAGCAGTACTTC. Full variable domain (remainder filled in from reference TRBV7-9 and TRBJ2-7): DTGVSQNPRHKITKRGQNVTFRCDPISEHNRLYWYRQTLGQGPEFLTYFQNEAQLEKSRLLSDRFSAERPKGSFSTLEIQRTEQGDSAMYLCASSPRGLRGEQYFGPGTRLTVT.

The chain joins TRBV7-2 to TRBJ1-5; D is uncertain. In germline, CDR1 is SGHTA, CDR2 FQGNSA. Trimming left V 1 base short and J 3 bases short, with 10 bases between. This CDR3 spans 15 amino acids. CDR3 nucleotides: TGTGCCAGCAGCTTAGATCCGGGTTCCAATCAGCCCCAGCATTTT. It yields the protein CASSLDPGSNQPQHF.

A few counts support this clone. The J gene is TRBJ1-1, the V gene TRBV7-3; unclear D gene. This CDR3 comprises 13 residues. Trimming removed 5 bases at V and 6 bases at J, with 13 bases between. Germline assignment: CDR1 SGHTA and CDR2 FQGTGA. The CDR3 region is CASSPQEGSEAFF. In nucleotides, the CDR3 is TGTGCCAGCAGCCCTCAAGAGGGCTCTGAAGCTTTCTTT. Together with reference TRBV7-3 and TRBJ1-1, the CDR3 gives the full variable domain: GAGVSQTPSNKVTEKGKYVELRCDPISGHTALYWYRQSLGQGPEFLIYFQGTGAADDSGLPNDRFFAVRPEGSVSTLKIQRTERGDSAVYLCASSPQEGSEAFFGQGTRLTVV.

This clone has just a few counts. Other DNA variants within this sample encode the same CDR3. The chain couples TRBV19 to TRBJ2-7, with TRBD2 matching 13 bases. The trim removed 3 bases at V and 2 bases at J, leaving 1 base unmatched. The germline V gene has CDR1 LNHDA and CDR2 SQIVND (reference sequence). The CDR3 runs 15 residues. The CDR3 nucleotides are TGTGCCAGTAGTATCGGGACTAGCGGGACCTACGAGCAGTACTTC. This translates into CASSIGTSGTYEQYF. Full variable domain (outside the CDR3, taken from reference TRBV19 and TRBJ2-7): DGGITQSPKYLFRKEGQNVTLSCEQNLNHDAMYWYRQDPGQGLRLIYYSQIVNDFQKGDIAEGYSVSREKKESFPLTVTSAQKNPTAFYLCASSIGTSGTYEQYFGPGTRLTVT.